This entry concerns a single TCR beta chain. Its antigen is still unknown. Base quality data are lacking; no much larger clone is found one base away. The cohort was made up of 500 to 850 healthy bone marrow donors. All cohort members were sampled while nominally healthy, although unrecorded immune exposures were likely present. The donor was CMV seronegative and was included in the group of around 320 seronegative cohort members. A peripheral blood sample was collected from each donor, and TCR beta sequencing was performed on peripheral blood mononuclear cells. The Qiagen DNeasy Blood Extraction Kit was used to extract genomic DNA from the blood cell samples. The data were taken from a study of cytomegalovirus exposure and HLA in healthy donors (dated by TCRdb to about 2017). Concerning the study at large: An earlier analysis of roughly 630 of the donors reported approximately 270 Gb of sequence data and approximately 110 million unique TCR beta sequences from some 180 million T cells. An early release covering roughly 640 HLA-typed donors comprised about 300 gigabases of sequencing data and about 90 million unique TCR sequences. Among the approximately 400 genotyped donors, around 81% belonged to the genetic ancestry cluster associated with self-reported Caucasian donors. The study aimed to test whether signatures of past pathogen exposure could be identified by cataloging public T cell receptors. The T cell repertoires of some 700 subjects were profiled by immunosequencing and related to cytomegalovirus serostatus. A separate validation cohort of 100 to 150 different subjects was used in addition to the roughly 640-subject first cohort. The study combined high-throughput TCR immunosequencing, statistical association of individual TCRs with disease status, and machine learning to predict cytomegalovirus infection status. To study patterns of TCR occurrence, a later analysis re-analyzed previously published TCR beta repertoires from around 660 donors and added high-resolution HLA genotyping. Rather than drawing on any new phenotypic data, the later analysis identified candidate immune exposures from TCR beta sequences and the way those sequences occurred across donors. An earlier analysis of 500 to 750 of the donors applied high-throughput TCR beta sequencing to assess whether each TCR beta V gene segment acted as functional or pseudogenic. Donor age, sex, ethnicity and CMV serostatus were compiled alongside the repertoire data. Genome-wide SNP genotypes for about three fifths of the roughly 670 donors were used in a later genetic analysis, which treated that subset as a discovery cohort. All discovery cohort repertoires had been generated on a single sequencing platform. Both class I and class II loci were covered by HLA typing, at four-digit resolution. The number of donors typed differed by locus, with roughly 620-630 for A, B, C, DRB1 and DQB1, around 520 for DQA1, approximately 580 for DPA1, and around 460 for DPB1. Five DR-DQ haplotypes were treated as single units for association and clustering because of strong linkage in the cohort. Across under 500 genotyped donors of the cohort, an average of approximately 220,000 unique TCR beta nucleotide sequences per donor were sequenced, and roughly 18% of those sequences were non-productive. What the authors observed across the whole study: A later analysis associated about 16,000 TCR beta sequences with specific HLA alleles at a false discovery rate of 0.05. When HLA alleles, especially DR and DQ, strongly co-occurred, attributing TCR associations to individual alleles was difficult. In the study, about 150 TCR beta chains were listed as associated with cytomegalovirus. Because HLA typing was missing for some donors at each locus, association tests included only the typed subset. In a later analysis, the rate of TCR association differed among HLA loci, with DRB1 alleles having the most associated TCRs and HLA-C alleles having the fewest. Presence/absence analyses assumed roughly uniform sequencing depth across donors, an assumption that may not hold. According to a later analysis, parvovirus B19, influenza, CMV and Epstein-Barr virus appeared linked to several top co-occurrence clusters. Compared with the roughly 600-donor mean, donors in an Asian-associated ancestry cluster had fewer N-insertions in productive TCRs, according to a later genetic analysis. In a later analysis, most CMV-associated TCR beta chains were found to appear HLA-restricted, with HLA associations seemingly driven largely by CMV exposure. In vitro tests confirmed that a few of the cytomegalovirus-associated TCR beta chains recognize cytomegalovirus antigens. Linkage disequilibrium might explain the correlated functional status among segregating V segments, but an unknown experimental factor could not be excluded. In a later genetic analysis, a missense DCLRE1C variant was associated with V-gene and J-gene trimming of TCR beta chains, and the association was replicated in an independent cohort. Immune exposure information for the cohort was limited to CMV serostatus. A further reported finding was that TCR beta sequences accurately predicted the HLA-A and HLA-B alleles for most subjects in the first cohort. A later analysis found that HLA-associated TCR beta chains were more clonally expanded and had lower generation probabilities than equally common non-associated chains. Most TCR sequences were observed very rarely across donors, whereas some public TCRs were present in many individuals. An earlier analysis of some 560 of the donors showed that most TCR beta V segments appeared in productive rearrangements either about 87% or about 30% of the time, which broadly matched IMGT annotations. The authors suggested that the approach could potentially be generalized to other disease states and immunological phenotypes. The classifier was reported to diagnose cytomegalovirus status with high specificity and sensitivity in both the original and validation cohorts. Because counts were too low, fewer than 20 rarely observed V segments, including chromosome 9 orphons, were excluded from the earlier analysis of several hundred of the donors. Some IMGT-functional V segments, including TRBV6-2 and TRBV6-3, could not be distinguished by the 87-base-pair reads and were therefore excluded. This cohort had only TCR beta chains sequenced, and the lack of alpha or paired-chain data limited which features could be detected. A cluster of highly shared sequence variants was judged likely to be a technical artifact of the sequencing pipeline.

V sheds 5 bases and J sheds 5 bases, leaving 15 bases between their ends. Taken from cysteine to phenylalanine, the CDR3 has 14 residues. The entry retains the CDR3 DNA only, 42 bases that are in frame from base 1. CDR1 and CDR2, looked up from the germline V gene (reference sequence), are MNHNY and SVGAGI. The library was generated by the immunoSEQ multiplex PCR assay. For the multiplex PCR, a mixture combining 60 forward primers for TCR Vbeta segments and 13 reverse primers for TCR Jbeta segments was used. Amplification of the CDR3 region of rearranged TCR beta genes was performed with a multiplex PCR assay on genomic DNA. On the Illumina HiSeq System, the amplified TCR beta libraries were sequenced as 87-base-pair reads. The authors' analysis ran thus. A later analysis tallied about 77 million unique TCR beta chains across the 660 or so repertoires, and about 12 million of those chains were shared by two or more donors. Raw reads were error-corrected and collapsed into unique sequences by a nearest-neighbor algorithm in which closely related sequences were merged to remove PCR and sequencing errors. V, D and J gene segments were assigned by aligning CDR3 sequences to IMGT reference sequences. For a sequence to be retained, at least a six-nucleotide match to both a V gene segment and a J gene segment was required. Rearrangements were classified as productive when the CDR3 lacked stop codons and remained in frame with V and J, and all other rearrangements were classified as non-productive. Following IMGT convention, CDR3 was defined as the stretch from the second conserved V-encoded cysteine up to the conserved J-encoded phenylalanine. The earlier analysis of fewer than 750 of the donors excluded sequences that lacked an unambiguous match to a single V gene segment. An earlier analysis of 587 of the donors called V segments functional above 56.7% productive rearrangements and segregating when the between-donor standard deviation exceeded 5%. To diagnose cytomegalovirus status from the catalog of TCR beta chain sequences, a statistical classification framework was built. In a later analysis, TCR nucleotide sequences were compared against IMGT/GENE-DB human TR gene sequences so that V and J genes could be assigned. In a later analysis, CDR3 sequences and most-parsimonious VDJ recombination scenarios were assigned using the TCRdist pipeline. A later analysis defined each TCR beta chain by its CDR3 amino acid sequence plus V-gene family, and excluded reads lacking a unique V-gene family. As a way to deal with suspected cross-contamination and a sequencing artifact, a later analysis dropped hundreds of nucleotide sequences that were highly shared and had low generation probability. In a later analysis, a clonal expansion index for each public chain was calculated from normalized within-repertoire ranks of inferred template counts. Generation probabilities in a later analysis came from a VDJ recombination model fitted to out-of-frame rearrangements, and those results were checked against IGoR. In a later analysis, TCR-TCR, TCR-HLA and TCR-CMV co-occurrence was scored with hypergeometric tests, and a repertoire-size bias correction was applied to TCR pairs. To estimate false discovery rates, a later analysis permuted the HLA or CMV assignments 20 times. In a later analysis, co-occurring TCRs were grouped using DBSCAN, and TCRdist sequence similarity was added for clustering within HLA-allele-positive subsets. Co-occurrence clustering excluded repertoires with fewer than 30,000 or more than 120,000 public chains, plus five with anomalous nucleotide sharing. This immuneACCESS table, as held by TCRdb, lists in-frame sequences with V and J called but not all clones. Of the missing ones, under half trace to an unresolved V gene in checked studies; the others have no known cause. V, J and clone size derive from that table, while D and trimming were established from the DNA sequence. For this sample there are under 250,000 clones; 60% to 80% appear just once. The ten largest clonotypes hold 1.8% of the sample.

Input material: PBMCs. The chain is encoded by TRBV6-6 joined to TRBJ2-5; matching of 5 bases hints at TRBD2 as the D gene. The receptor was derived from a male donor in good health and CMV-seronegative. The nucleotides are TGTGCCAGCAGTATGAGGCGGGCGCGGGAGACCCAGTACTTC. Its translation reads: CASSMRRARETQYF.